Listed below are T cell receptor beta chains from one sample, sequenced in a study of cytotoxic CD8 clonotypes in ibrutinib-treated CLL. Profiled with immunoSEQ multiplex PCR; TCRdb holds only in-frame clones, not every one. The table records approximately 130,000 clones, around four fifths of them present only once. The sequencing used PBMCs, collected after 24 months of ibrutinib treatment. The receptors come from a human donor with chronic lymphocytic leukemia. CDR3s include the opening cysteine and the closing phenylalanine or tryptophan. A D gene is named only where the DNA matches it firmly. Rows give clone size only sometimes, using once, few, many, or a class for an expanded clone.

v_gene	d_gene	abundance	j_gene	CDR3nt	CDR3aa
TRBV18	-	-	TRBJ2-5	TGTGCCAGCTCACCGAAAGGGGGAGGTGAGACCCAGTACTTC	CASSPKGGGETQYF
TRBV6-6	-	-	TRBJ1-6	TGTGCCAGCAGTTACTCGGGGCCAGATTCACCCCTCCACTTT	CASSYSGPDSPLHF
TRBV28	-	-	TRBJ1-3	TGTGCCAGCAGTTTCGAACGGTACTCTGGAAACACCATATATTTT	CASSFERYSGNTIYF
TRBV7-8	TRBD1	-	TRBJ1-6	TGTGCCAGCATTCTGGGACAGGGAGATAATTCACCCCTCCACTTT	CASILGQGDNSPLHF
TRBV7-9	TRBD2	-	TRBJ2-7	TGTGCCAGCAGCTTAGCCCGCGGGGGGGCCGCCAACGAGCAGTACTTC	CASSLARGGAANEQYF
TRBV5-5	-	-	TRBJ1-1	TGTGCCAGCTGCCGACAGTGGGGGGCCCTTAGGAACACTGAAGCTTTCTTT	CASCRQWGALRNTEAFF
TRBV5-4	-	-	TRBJ1-6	TGTGCCAGCAGCTTACGTGGGGGGGCTTCACCCCTCCACTTT	CASSLRGGASPLHF
TRBV6-1	-	once	TRBJ2-2	TGTGCCAGCAGGGACAGCTACACCGGGGAGCTGTTTTTT	CASRDSYTGELFF
TRBV6-6	TRBD1	-	TRBJ2-3	TGTGCCAGAATGCCCGGGACAGGGACTTCATATACGCAGTATTTT	CARMPGTGTSYTQYF
TRBV2	-	-	TRBJ1-5	TGTGCCAGCAGGTCAGGGAAGGGTAGCAATCAGCCCCAGCATTTT	CASRSGKGSNQPQHF
TRBV29-1	TRBD2	-	TRBJ2-2	TGCAGCGCCGTGAGCGGGGGGCCTAGGGAGCTGTTTTTT	CSAVSGGPRELFF
TRBV30	-	-	TRBJ1-5	TGTGCCTGGAGTAGAACAAATAATCAGCCCCAGCATTTT	CAWSRTNNQPQHF
TRBV21-1	-	-	TRBJ2-1	TGTGCCAGCGCCCTGAGCTCCTACAATGAGCAGTTCTTC	CASALSSYNEQFF
TRBV5-1	-	-	TRBJ2-7	TGCGCCAGCTCGATCGGGGGCGAGCAGTACTTC	CASSIGGEQYF
TRBV10-3	-	-	TRBJ2-7	TGTGCCATCAGTGCCCTCCGAGAGCAGTACTTC	CAISALREQYF
TRBV19	-	few	TRBJ1-1	TGTGCCAGTAGTTGGGGGCACACTGAAGCTTTCTTT	CASSWGHTEAFF
TRBV7-9	-	-	TRBJ1-6	TGTGCCAGCAGCTTAGCTCGCCCACGCCATAATTCACCCCTCCACTTT	CASSLARPRHNSPLHF
TRBV6-4	-	-	TRBJ2-7	TGTGCCAGCAGCTTGGAACAGGGTTATGAGCAGTACTTC	CASSLEQGYEQYF
TRBV7-9	-	once	TRBJ2-3	TGTGCCAGCAGCTTATCGGTCGATACGCAGTATTTT	CASSLSVDTQYF
TRBV6-6	-	-	TRBJ2-3	TGTGCCAGCGGTGTCAGCACAGATACGCAGTATTTT	CASGVSTDTQYF
TRBV6-1	TRBD1	-	TRBJ1-5	TGTGCCAGCAGCCGGGACAGGGCTATCAAGCCCCAGCATTTT	CASSRDRAIKPQHF
TRBV6-4	TRBD1	-	TRBJ1-1	TGTGCCAGCAGTGAAGGACAGGGGGCTTCTGAAGCTTTCTTT	CASSEGQGASEAFF
TRBV6-5	-	-	TRBJ1-3	TGTGCCACCGTGAGGGCCTCTGGAAACACCATATATTTT	CATVRASGNTIYF
TRBV7-2	-	-	TRBJ2-3	TGTGCCAGCAGCTTAGTACACACCGTCTTT	CASSLVHTVF
TRBV29-1	-	-	TRBJ1-1	TGCAGCGTTGAAGACAGGGGCAGGAAGACTGAAGCTTTCTTT	CSVEDRGRKTEAFF
TRBV20-1	-	-	TRBJ2-7	TGCAGTGCTGATAACTACGAGCAGTACTTC	CSADNYEQYF
TRBV27	-	-	TRBJ2-1	TGTGCCAGCAGTTTAGGAGGGAGCTCCTACAATGAGCAGTTCTTC	CASSLGGSSYNEQFF
TRBV5-4	-	once	TRBJ2-3	TGTGCCAGCAGCTTGAGGGCAGGGGATGATACGCAGTATTTT	CASSLRAGDDTQYF
TRBV18	TRBD1	-	TRBJ1-4	TGTGCCAGCTCACCAGGGACAGAAAATGAAAAACTGTTTTTT	CASSPGTENEKLFF
TRBV7-3	-	-	TRBJ2-5	TGTGCCAGCAGCTTAATTGGGGGGGCAGGAGAGACCCAGTACTTC	CASSLIGGAGETQYF
TRBV6-1	-	-	TRBJ1-2	TGTGCCAGCATGATACATGGAAATGGCTACACCTTC	CASMIHGNGYTF